The 21 T cell receptor beta chains reported below all come from one sample, sequenced in a study of neurological immune-mediated disorders. One entry per CDR3 protein, called by TCRdb with MiXCR from the 5' RACE reads. The repertoire holds under 45,000 distinct CDR3 sequences, with approximately 15% as singletons. The sample comprised CD4+ T cells from blood. These receptors all come from a woman aged 60-70 years with HTLV-1-associated myelopathy (HAM/TSP).

The rearrangement uses TRBV6-5 and TRBJ2-1; the D call may be TRBD1 or TRBD2 (5 bases each). This CDR3 has 14 amino acids. Trimming removed 2 bases from V and 10 bases from J, with 15 bases in between. The germline V gene encodes CDR1 MNHEY and CDR2 SVGAGI. The CDR3, as DNA: TGTGCCAGCAGTTACGGGACGTTAAATGAAGAGCAGTTCTTC. Protein sequence: CASSYGTLNEEQFF.

This clonotype came up many times. This chain links TRBV13 with TRBJ1-4, with D tentatively TRBD1 (5 bases). Germline values: CDR1 PRHDT, CDR2 FYEKMQ (reference sequence). V gave up 4 bases and J gave up 6 bases, with 15 bases separating them. This CDR3 contains 15 residues. CDR3 protein: CASSSQGRGDEKLFF. DNA for the CDR3: TGTGCCAGCAGCTCCCAAGGAAGGGGAGATGAAAAACTGTTTTTT.

This clonotype was recorded many times. The V gene is TRBV5-1, the J gene TRBJ2-1; 7 bases are a match to TRBD2. Germline lookup yields CDR1 SGHRS and CDR2 YFSETQ. The CDR3 is 15 amino acids. V was clipped by 4 bases and J by 5 bases; unmatched bases: 9. The CDR3 region has the DNA TGCGCCAGCAGCCTCCAGCGGGGAGGGGACAATGAGCAGTTCTTC. It encodes CASSLQRGGDNEQFF.

This clonotype appeared many times. The V call is TRBV6-5, the J call TRBJ2-7; possibly TRBD1 for D (6 bases). This CDR3 is built from 18 residues. V was pared by 5 bases and J by 1 base, with 24 bases between. The germline V gene encodes CDR1 MNHEY and CDR2 SVGAGI. The CDR3 loop reads CASSRPSTTRGSSYEQYF. The CDR3 region has the DNA TGTGCCAGCAGTCGACCGTCAACTACCAGGGGAAGTTCCTACGAGCAGTACTTC.

This clonotype was observed many times. The J gene is TRBJ2-7, the V gene TRBV20-1; 11 positions match TRBD2. This CDR3 has 15 residues. Germline loops: CDR1 DFQATT, CDR2 SNEGSKA (reference sequence). Losses at the gene ends were 6 bases for V and 2 bases for J; bases not matched to a gene: 9. CDR3 protein: CSALGGTSGTYEQYF. DNA for the CDR3: TGCAGTGCCCTAGGTGGGACTAGCGGAACCTACGAGCAGTACTTC.

This clonotype was counted between two and nine times. The chain has TRBV12-3 or TRBV12-4 and TRBJ1-4, with D maybe TRBD1 (5 bases). The CDR3 has 14 residues. V gave up 3 bases and J gave up 12 bases, with 17 bases separating them. This chain's CDR3 is CASSFKAGLGELFF. The CDR3 DNA is TGTGCCAGCAGTTTTAAGGCAGGCCTGGGGGAACTGTTTTTT.

In this sample, this clonotype turned up many times. The rearrangement links TRBV4-1 to TRBJ2-6; tentatively, D is TRBD1 (5 bases). Trimming took off 3 bases at V and 1 base at J, with 22 bases between the two ends. Per germline, CDR1 MGHRA and CDR2 YSYEKL. This CDR3 is built from 20 residues. Here the CDR3 reads CASSHPGYRGTGSGANVLTF. The CDR3 bases are TGCGCCAGCAGCCATCCAGGGTATCGAGGCACTGGGTCTGGGGCCAACGTCCTGACTTTC.

This clonotype was counted ten times or more. The CDR3 reads CASSLAGPDPVTGELFF. The CDR3 nucleotides are TGCGCCAGCAGCTTGGCGGGGCCGGACCCGGTCACCGGGGAGCTGTTTTTT. The chain has TRBV5-1 and TRBJ2-2; D possibly uses TRBD1 or TRBD2 (5 bases each). CDR1 SGHRS and CDR2 YFSETQ come from the germline V gene. Trimming took 0 bases from V and 4 from J, leaving 16 bases between them. This CDR3 has 17 amino acids.

This clonotype was seen ten or more times. The chain combines TRBV5-1 with TRBJ1-2; TRBD1 might be the D (5 bases). The CDR3 is made up of 14 amino acids. Germline V gene data show CDR1 as SGHRS and CDR2 as YFSETQ. V dropped 2 bases and J dropped 4 bases, with 12 bases sitting between them. The CDR3 sequence: CASSLQVSVYGYTF. Written as DNA, the CDR3 is TGCGCCAGCAGCTTACAGGTTTCGGTCTATGGCTACACCTTC. Filled out from reference TRBV5-1 and TRBJ1-2, the complete variable domain reads KAGVTQTPRYLIKTRGQQVTLSCSPISGHRSVSWYQQTPGQGLQFLFEYFSETQRNKGNFPGRFSGRQFSNSRSEMNVSTLELGDSALYLCASSLQVSVYGYTFGSGTRLTVV.

This clonotype was found many times. The rearrangement links TRBV7-2 to TRBJ2-3; a weak D match, TRBD2 (5 bases). V lost 1 base, J lost 6 bases, and 11 bases lay in between. From germline, CDR1 is SGHTA and CDR2 FQGNSA. This CDR3 spans 14 amino acids. For the CDR3, the DNA is TGTGCCAGCAGCTTAGGTATCGGGGTGGATACGCAGTATTTT. Its translation is CASSLGIGVDTQYF.

The chain links TRBV30 to TRBJ1-2, with D hard to call. CDR1 GTSNPN and CDR2 SVGIG come from the germline V gene (reference sequence). CDR3 size: 14 residues. Trimming took 0 bases from V and 8 from J, leaving 16 bases between them. CDR3 sequence: CAWSVGQLSNGYTF. CDR3 nucleotides: TGTGCCTGGAGTGTGGGTCAGCTCTCTAACGGCTACACCTTC.

This clonotype was observed many times. The chain links TRBV3-1 to TRBJ1-1, with a tentative D call TRBD1 (5 bases). The length of the CDR3 is 14 residues. Germline CDR1 is LGHDT and CDR2 is YNNKEL (reference sequence). Trimming took off 4 bases at V and 5 bases at J, with 14 bases between the two ends. The CDR3 sequence is CASSPLWDSTEAFF. CDR3 DNA: TGTGCCAGCAGCCCTTTGTGGGACTCTACTGAAGCTTTCTTT.

This clonotype came up many times. The rearrangement uses TRBV24-1 and TRBJ2-2; 7 bases fit TRBD2. Germline V gene data show CDR1 as KGHDR and CDR2 as SFDVKD. V lost 7 bases and J lost 5; bases outside the gene matches: 3. This CDR3 is built from 13 residues. The CDR3 coding sequence is TGTGCCACCAGCGGAGCGGGGACCGGGGAGCTGTTTTTT. This translates into CATSGAGTGELFF.

This clonotype has a count of ten or more. The chain recombines TRBV2 with TRBJ2-6; D not resolved. V was pared by 1 base and J by 2 bases, with 9 bases between. CDR1 and CDR2 from the germline V gene are SNHLY and FYNNEI. CDR3 length equals 16 residues. DNA for the CDR3: TGTGCCAGCAGTGAAGGGCAGAGCCCTGGGGCCAACGTCCTGACTTTC. Its protein is CASSEGQSPGANVLTF.

This clonotype showed up many times. The chain combines TRBV6-6 with TRBJ1-2; D might be TRBD1 (5 bases). Trimming pared 7 bases from V and 2 bases from J, leaving 11 bases between. Germline V gene lookup returns CDR1 MNHNY and CDR2 SVGAGI (reference sequence). This CDR3 contains 13 residues. The CDR3 loop is CASTPGANYGYTF. The CDR3 DNA reads as TGTGCCAGCACACCCGGGGCCAACTATGGCTACACCTTC.

This clonotype came up many times. The gene calls are TRBV29-1 and TRBJ2-1, with D possibly being TRBD2 (5 bases). The CDR3 length is 13 residues. Germline V gives CDR1 SQVTM, CDR2 ANQGSEA. V lost 4 bases and J 7 bases, leaving 14 bases between the germline ends. This CDR3 is CSVVFWEKNEQFF. In DNA form, the CDR3 reads TGCAGCGTTGTGTTTTGGGAGAAAAATGAGCAGTTCTTC.

This clonotype was picked up many times. The V and J genes are TRBV3-1 and TRBJ2-1; D uncertain. V was trimmed by 2 bases and J by 0 bases, leaving 8 bases between them. Per germline, CDR1 LGHDT and CDR2 YNNKEL (reference sequence). The CDR3 is 15 amino acids. CDR3 amino acids: CASSQISSSYNEQFF. For the CDR3, the DNA is TGTGCCAGCAGCCAAATCTCGAGCTCCTACAATGAGCAGTTCTTC.

This clonotype was observed many times. Here the CDR3 reads CASSLRAGRHGYTF. CDR3 nucleotides: TGTGCCAGCAGTTTAAGGGCGGGGCGGCATGGCTACACCTTC. The rearrangement uses TRBV12-3 or TRBV12-4 and TRBJ1-2; D is possibly TRBD1 (5 bases). Trimming cost V 2 bases and J 6 bases, with 13 bases left between them. The CDR3 extends over 14 amino acids.

This clonotype has at least ten counts. The J gene is TRBJ1-4, the V gene TRBV5-6, with a possible D match to TRBD1 (5 bases). The V gene lost 4 bases and the J gene lost 3 bases, with 22 bases spanning the gap. The CDR3 loop spans 18 amino acids. Germline V gives CDR1 SGHDT, CDR2 YYEEEE. The CDR3 protein is CASSHTKGLLGANEKLFF. The CDR3 region has the DNA TGTGCCAGCAGCCACACGAAGGGGTTGTTAGGGGCTAATGAAAAACTGTTTTTT.

This clonotype was observed many times. The rearrangement links TRBV10-3 to TRBJ2-5; D is unclear. The CDR3 extends over 15 amino acids. V lost 0 bases, J lost 4 bases, and 12 bases lay in between. Germline V gene data show CDR1 as ENHRY and CDR2 as SYGVKD. CDR3 nucleotides: TGTGCCATCAGTGAGTCCCGCAACCCGGGAGAGACCCAGTACTTC. It yields the protein CAISESRNPGETQYF.

This clonotype occurred many times. The DNA for the CDR3 is TGTGCCAGCTCACCACCGAGGACAGGGATGGGAAGCTCCTATAATTCACCCCTCCACTTT. This gives the protein CASSPPRTGMGSSYNSPLHF. J is TRBJ1-6 and V is TRBV18; the match to TRBD1 covers 8 bases. Germline V gene sequence: CDR1 KGHSH, CDR2 LQKENI. CDR3 length: 20 residues. The ends lost 0 bases at V and 0 bases at J; junction bases unmatched: 10. Variable domain in full (rest from reference TRBV18 and TRBJ1-6): NAGVMQNPRHLVRRRGQEARLRCSPMKGHSHVYWYRQLPEEGLKFMVYLQKENIIDESGMPKERFSAEFPKEGPSILRIQQVVRGDSAAYFCASSPPRTGMGSSYNSPLHFGNGTRLTVT.